Each of the 3 T cell receptor beta chains below was sequenced from the same sample in a study of early T cells in non-severe SARS-CoV-2 infection. TCRdb called the 5' RACE reads again in MiXCR, with one record for every CDR3 protein. The sample includes about 83,000 distinct CDR3 sequences, 10% of them seen just once. The sequences come from whole blood, collected at baseline. These receptors were obtained from an adult who was a healthcare worker with PCR-confirmed SARS-CoV-2 infection or an uninfected control (not recorded which).

This clonotype was picked up many times. The chain combines TRBV10-1 with TRBJ2-3; TRBD2 matches at 10 bases. V shed 3 bases and J 3 bases; nucleotides not matched to a gene: 6. The CDR3 spans 16 residues. Germline V gene sequence: CDR1 WNHNN, CDR2 SYGVQD (reference sequence). CDR3 in DNA: TGCGCCAGCAGTGACCGAGCGGGAGGGCCAACAGATACGCAGTATTTT. Residues: CASSDRAGGPTDTQYF.

This clonotype was counted at least ten times. The chain links TRBV10-2 to TRBJ1-5; 7 bases are a match to TRBD1. The CDR3 has 13 residues. Germline V gives CDR1 WSHSY, CDR2 SAAADI. V shed 4 bases and J 6 bases; nucleotides not matched to a gene: 3. The CDR3 protein is CASSGQGSQPQHF. CDR3 DNA sequence: TGCGCCAGCAGTGGACAGGGCAGTCAGCCCCAGCATTTT.

The sample holds a few counts of this clonotype. The V gene is TRBV25-1, the J gene TRBJ1-2, with a possible D match to TRBD1 (5 bases). The CDR3 runs to 10 residues. V lost 11 bases and J lost 7, with 11 bases in between. Germline assignment: CDR1 MGHDK and CDR2 SYGVNS. The chain's CDR3 is CARQPPGYTF. DNA for the CDR3: TGTGCCCGACAGCCTCCTGGCTACACCTTC.